The 18 T cell receptor beta chains below were found in one sample sequenced in a study of human T cells and chemical hapten exposure. TCRdb reprocessed the RACE reads with MiXCR, giving one entry per CDR3 protein. The repertoire holds under 200,000 distinct CDR3 sequences, with around 30% as singletons. Time point specified: pre-sensitization, week 0. Stated treatment: therapeutic diphenylcyclopropenone sensitization with weekly scalp DPC. This sample comprised whole blood, obtained in connection with sensitization to the hapten diphenylcyclopropenone (DPC). Receptor source: a woman in her twenties or thirties with alopecia areata. Some clones in this sample may be carry-over from other donors' samples.

V gene TRBV10-2 combines with J gene TRBJ1-1, with no clear D. From germline, CDR1 is WSHSY and CDR2 SAAADI. This CDR3 spans 11 amino acids. V lost 2 bases, J lost 7 bases, and 5 bases lay in between. CDR3 loop: CASSEVGEAFF. CDR3 DNA sequence: TGCGCCAGCAGTGAGGTGGGTGAAGCTTTCTTT.

This clonotype was observed a few times. The V gene is TRBV11-2, the J gene TRBJ1-1, with D possibly matching TRBD1 (5 bases). The V gene lost 5 bases and the J gene lost 0 bases, with 13 bases spanning the gap. Germline lookup yields CDR1 SGHAT and CDR2 FQNNGV. The length of the CDR3 is 15 residues. The CDR3 spells CASSLPGSMNTEAFF. CDR3 in DNA: TGTGCCAGCAGCCTACCAGGGAGTATGAACACTGAAGCTTTCTTT.

The chain carries TRBV7-2 and TRBJ2-7; TRBD1 might be the D (9 bases). The V gene's germline CDR1 is SGHTA and CDR2 FQGNSA. V was pared by 6 bases and J by 6 bases, with 21 bases between. The CDR3 has 15 amino acids. The CDR3, as DNA: TGTGCCAGCAGTCGTAGCGGGGACAGGGCGCGCGAGCAGTACTTC. The encoded protein is CASSRSGDRAREQYF. Looking up the rest from reference TRBV7-2 and TRBJ2-7 gives the full variable domain: GAGVSQSPSNKVTEKGKDVELRCDPISGHTALYWYRQSLGQGLEFLIYFQGNSAPDKSGLPSDRFSAERTGGSVSTLTIQRTQQEDSAVYLCASSRSGDRAREQYFGPGTRLTVT.

This chain links TRBV15 with TRBJ1-5; no reliable D call. Germline V lookup: CDR1 LNHNV, CDR2 YYDKDF (reference sequence). The length of the CDR3 is 15 residues. Trimming stripped 0 bases from V and 4 bases from J, with 10 bases between. The CDR3 DNA is TGTGCCACCAGCAGAGAGAGACGGAGAAATCAGCCCCAGCATTTT. The encoded protein is CATSRERRRNQPQHF.

This clonotype was counted only a few times. This chain uses TRBV27 with TRBJ2-3, with 11 positions matching TRBD2. The germline gives CDR1 MNHEY, CDR2 SMNVEV (reference sequence). V dropped 4 bases and J dropped 3; count of bases not matched to a gene: 6. This CDR3 comprises 16 residues. DNA for the CDR3: TGTGCCAGCAGTTCCTTAGCGGGGGGGTTTACAGATACGCAGTATTTT. It translates to CASSSLAGGFTDTQYF.

The V call is TRBV7-3, the J call TRBJ1-1; D unclear. Germline lookup yields CDR1 SGHTA and CDR2 FQGTGA. The V and J ends lost 4 bases and 1 base respectively, with 10 bases between them. This CDR3 has 14 amino acids. The CDR3, as DNA: TGTGCCAGCAGCTATGGAGAAGGGAACACTGAAGCTTTCTTT. Protein product: CASSYGEGNTEAFF.

The chain has TRBV29-1 and TRBJ2-7, with D maybe TRBD1 (6 bases). Germline loops: CDR1 SQVTM, CDR2 ANQGSEA. V was trimmed by 4 bases and J by 1 base, leaving 11 bases between them. CDR3 length: 13 residues. The CDR3 loop reads CSVANRVSYEQYF. The CDR3, as DNA: TGCAGCGTTGCGAACAGGGTTTCCTACGAGCAGTACTTC.

The chain has TRBV10-3 and TRBJ2-1; D might be TRBD2 (6 bases). Trimming took 3 bases from V and 7 from J, leaving 13 bases between them. This CDR3 is built from 14 residues. The V gene's germline CDR1 is ENHRY and CDR2 SYGVKD. The CDR3 sequence is CAISDSTRGNEQFF. CDR3 DNA sequence: TGTGCCATCAGTGACTCGACTAGGGGTAATGAGCAGTTCTTC.

There are a few counts of this clonotype. The chain employs TRBV9 and TRBJ2-3; no clear D gene. The CDR3 consists of 14 residues. The germline V and J ends were trimmed by 3 bases and 6 bases, with 14 bases remaining between them. The germline CDR1 and CDR2 sequences are SGDLS and YYNGEE. CDR3 nucleotides: TGTGCCAGCAGCGGGAGTTTGCTGATGGATACGCAGTATTTT. Its translation: CASSGSLLMDTQYF.

Only a few counts were recorded for this clonotype. This sequence joins TRBV28 and TRBJ2-7, with a weak D call TRBD1 (6 bases). Germline V gives CDR1 MDHEN, CDR2 SYDVKM. CDR3 length: 13 residues. V gave up 6 bases and J gave up 6 bases, with 15 bases separating them. CDR3: CASSRGHPGEQYF. CDR3 DNA: TGTGCCAGCAGCAGGGGACATCCGGGCGAGCAGTACTTC.

This rearrangement joins TRBV10-3 to TRBJ2-3; TRBD2 aligns across 11 bases. J was trimmed by 6 bases and V by 1 base; bases with no gene match: 9. Germline-derived CDR1 and CDR2 are ENHRY and SYGVKD. This CDR3 spans 17 amino acids. Here the CDR3 DNA reads TGTGCCATCAGTGAGTTGTTAGCGGGAGGGCCATGGGATACGCAGTATTTT. This sequence encodes CAISELLAGGPWDTQYF.

This clonotype has a count of ten or more. V gene TRBV5-4 combines with J gene TRBJ1-4; 11 bases are shared with TRBD1. This CDR3 comprises 14 residues. Per the germline V gene, CDR1 is SGHNT and CDR2 is YYREEE (reference sequence). The trim removed 3 bases at V and 7 bases at J, leaving 2 bases unmatched. CDR3 amino acids: CASSWDRGTEKLFF. The CDR3 DNA sequence: TGTGCCAGCAGCTGGGACAGGGGGACTGAAAAACTGTTTTTT.

This rearrangement joins TRBV7-2 to TRBJ1-6, with a tentative D call TRBD1 (6 bases). Per the germline V gene, CDR1 is SGHTA and CDR2 is FQGNSA. Trimming took 2 bases from V and 5 from J, leaving 16 bases between them. CDR3 length: 17 residues. CDR3 sequence (DNA): TGTGCCAGCAGCTTATTTCCCGTCCAGGGGAATAATTCACCCCTCCACTTT. It codes for CASSLFPVQGNNSPLHF.

This clonotype was detected only a few times. The CDR3 loop is CASSQAGGEQYF. Here the CDR3 DNA reads TGTGCCAGCTCACAAGCAGGGGGCGAGCAGTACTTC. V and J are TRBV18 and TRBJ2-7, with TRBD1 matching 7 bases. V lost 4 bases to trimming and J lost 6 bases; unmatched junction nucleotides: 3. The germline CDR1 and CDR2 sequences are KGHSH and LQKENI. The CDR3 covers 12 residues.

The chain combines TRBV27 with TRBJ2-3; TRBD1 is a possible D gene (8 bases). The CDR3 extends over 14 amino acids. Trimming took off 5 bases at V and 4 bases at J, with 13 bases between the two ends. Germline CDR1 MNHEY, CDR2 SMNVEV (reference sequence). The CDR3 region has the DNA TGTGCCAGCAGTAGACAGGGGAGGGCAGATACGCAGTATTTT. Residues: CASSRQGRADTQYF.

DNA of the CDR3: TGTGCCAGCAGTGGGCGGGACGCGGGCACAGATACGCAGTATTTT. This translates into CASSGRDAGTDTQYF. The rearrangement joins TRBV12-3 or TRBV12-4 to TRBJ2-3; D perhaps matches TRBD2 (6 bases). The CDR3 sequence is 15 residues long. Trimming left V 5 bases short and J 1 base short, with 13 bases between.

This sequence joins TRBV28 and TRBJ2-7, with D tentatively TRBD1 or TRBD2 (5 bases each). V shed 3 bases and J shed 4 bases, with 13 bases lying between them. Germline V gene lookup returns CDR1 MDHEN and CDR2 SYDVKM. The CDR3 sequence is 14 residues long. The CDR3 protein is CASSFGGTHYEQYF. Here the CDR3 DNA reads TGTGCCAGCAGTTTTGGGGGTACCCATTACGAGCAGTACTTC.

The sample holds many counts of this clonotype. The chain has TRBV9 and TRBJ1-5; D is uncertain. Trimming removed 1 base from V and 2 bases from J, with 4 bases in between. This CDR3 has 13 residues. The germline V gene encodes CDR1 SGDLS and CDR2 YYNGEE. CDR3 DNA: TGTGCCAGCAGCGTACAGGGCAATCAGCCCCAGCATTTT. Translation gives CASSVQGNQPQHF.